Following are 26 T cell receptor beta chains from one sample sequenced in a study of identifying expanded T cells in peripheral blood. Profiling relied on immunoSEQ multiplex PCR, and the TCRdb table lists in-frame clones only, not all of them. Of about 81,000 clones in the sample, roughly 84% are singletons; the top ten hold roughly a fifth. The sample was blood. The receptors stem from a person aged 18-69 years in good health.

This clone occurred once. The rearrangement links TRBV27 to TRBJ1-5, with a weak D call TRBD1 (6 bases). Trimming removed 1 base from V and 4 bases from J, with 11 bases in between. The germline gives CDR1 MNHEY, CDR2 SMNVEV (reference sequence). The CDR3 length is 15 residues. The CDR3 coding sequence is TGTGCCAGCAGTTTATGGGCAGGGGATAATCAGCCCCAGCATTTT. It codes for CASSLWAGDNQPQHF.

In this sample, this clone turned up a few times. The chain uses TRBV28 and TRBJ2-5, with 8 bases identical to TRBD1. With 3 bases clipped from V and 1 base from J, the junction kept 7 bases outside the gene matches. The CDR3 spans 16 residues. The germline V gene encodes CDR1 MDHEN and CDR2 SYDVKM. DNA of the CDR3: TGTGCCAGCAGTTTGGAGCAGGGGGCCCCCCAAGAGACCCAGTACTTC. Protein sequence: CASSLEQGAPQETQYF.

The chain combines TRBV27 with TRBJ2-1, with 8 bases aligning to TRBD1. Trimming removed 5 bases from V and 9 bases from J; junction bases left unmatched: 12. The CDR3 consists of 15 residues. CDR1 is MNHEY, CDR2 SMNVEV, per germline (reference sequence). As DNA, the CDR3 is TGTGCCAGCAGTGGCCCCGGACAGGGTGTAGGTGAGCAGTTCTTC. Translating it yields CASSGPGQGVGEQFF.

The rearrangement joins TRBV9 to TRBJ2-2, with 14 nucleotides matching TRBD2. The CDR3 loop spans 16 amino acids. V shed 4 bases, J shed 5 bases, and the junction held 4 bases outside the gene matches. Looked up from germline, CDR1 is SGDLS and CDR2 is YYNGEE. DNA of the CDR3: TGTGCCAGCAGCACAAGGACTAGCGGGAGGACCGGGGAGCTGTTTTTT. Translated, it gives CASSTRTSGRTGELFF.

The V and J genes are TRBV9 and TRBJ1-2; D not resolved. Germline CDR1 and CDR2: SGDLS and YYNGEE. The V end was cut by 0 bases, the J end by 4 bases, with 10 bases between. There are 14 residues in the CDR3. The DNA for the CDR3 is TGTGCCAGCAGCGTAGAGCTTAGCCCCTATGGCTACACCTTC. Its translation is CASSVELSPYGYTF.

The chain joins TRBV4-1 to TRBJ2-4, with D unresolved. In germline, CDR1 is MGHRA, CDR2 YSYEKL. This CDR3 is 13 amino acids long. Trimming shortened V by 0 bases and J by 6 bases, and 6 bases separated the two germline ends. The CDR3, as DNA: TGCGCCAGCAGCCAAGAAAACGGAAACATTCAGTACTTC. As protein: CASSQENGNIQYF.

V gene TRBV25-1 combines with J gene TRBJ2-2; no definite D call. The CDR3 is 15 residues long. Germline CDR1 is MGHDK and CDR2 is SYGVNS. The V end was cut by 6 bases, the J end by 2 bases, with 13 bases between. CDR3: CASRAPDLNTGELFF. CDR3 nucleotides: TGTGCCAGCAGAGCCCCAGACTTAAACACCGGGGAGCTGTTTTTT.

This clone was found a few times. The chain has TRBV6-6 and TRBJ1-1; TRBD1 might be the D (5 bases). Germline loops: CDR1 MNHNY, CDR2 SVGAGI (reference sequence). CDR3 length: 14 amino acids. V was clipped by 4 bases and J by 1 base, with 10 bases between them. For the CDR3, the DNA is TGTGCCAGCAGTTCCACAGGTCGGAACACTGAAGCTTTCTTT. Its protein is CASSSTGRNTEAFF.

This rearrangement joins TRBV11-2 to TRBJ1-2; D gene unclear. The V and J ends lost 1 base and 7 bases respectively, with 7 bases between them. Germline-derived CDR1 and CDR2 are SGHAT and FQNNGV. The CDR3 extends over 12 amino acids. The CDR3 DNA reads as TGTGCCAGCAGCTTAGGGTCTTTTGGCTACACCTTC. Amino acid sequence: CASSLGSFGYTF.

This clone was observed once. The V gene is TRBV27, the J gene TRBJ2-7; D possibly matches TRBD1 or TRBD2 (5 bases each). Trimming removed 7 bases from V and 6 bases from J, with 22 bases in between. CDR3 size: 15 residues. Looked up from germline, CDR1 is MNHEY and CDR2 is SMNVEV (reference sequence). CDR3: CASTTRGAVVGEQYF. The CDR3 region has the DNA TGTGCCAGCACAACCCGAGGGGCGGTGGTCGGCGAGCAGTACTTC.

This chain connects TRBV30 to TRBJ2-2; 8 bases line up with TRBD1. J was trimmed by 2 bases and V by 3 bases; bases with no gene match: 5. Germline CDR1 GTSNPN, CDR2 SVGIG (reference sequence). The CDR3 runs 15 residues. CDR3 in DNA: TGTGCCTGGAGGGGGGACAGGAGAAACACCGGGGAGCTGTTTTTT. It yields the protein CAWRGDRRNTGELFF.

The chain employs TRBV28 and TRBJ2-3; a possible D gene is TRBD1 (5 bases). The CDR3 extends over 15 amino acids. Trimming took off 5 bases at V and 0 bases at J, with 12 bases between the two ends. The germline V gene has CDR1 MDHEN and CDR2 SYDVKM. CDR3 bases: TGTGCCAGCAGTCCCCAGGGTGTAAGCACAGATACGCAGTATTTT. As protein: CASSPQGVSTDTQYF.

The V call is TRBV28, the J call TRBJ2-7; D gene ambiguous. CDR1 is MDHEN and CDR2 is SYDVKM in the germline V gene. Trimming cost V 4 bases and J 2 bases, with 12 bases left between them. The CDR3 is 14 residues long. The CDR3 is CASSSGPRPYEQYF. The CDR3 region has the DNA TGTGCCAGCAGTTCCGGTCCCCGCCCCTACGAGCAGTACTTC.

This sequence joins TRBV4-2 and TRBJ1-1; D perhaps matches TRBD1 (5 bases). V was shortened by 4 bases and J by 6 bases, with 12 bases between the two germline ends. The CDR3 covers 13 residues. CDR1 is LGHNA and CDR2 is YNFKEQ in the germline V gene. This CDR3 is CASSRDSNAEAFF. DNA of the CDR3: TGTGCCAGCAGCCGAGACAGTAACGCTGAAGCTTTCTTT.

This clone was counted between two and nine times. The chain links TRBV2 to TRBJ1-5, with no clear D. Germline assignment: CDR1 SNHLY and CDR2 FYNNEI. Trimming took off 6 bases at V and 3 bases at J, with 9 bases between the two ends. This CDR3 region has 13 residues. The CDR3 sequence: CASSTMYNQPQHF. CDR3 nucleotides: TGTGCCAGCAGCACCATGTACAATCAGCCCCAGCATTTT.

The chain carries TRBV29-1 and TRBJ1-4; D is unclear. Trimming removed 6 bases from V and 4 bases from J, with 15 bases in between. The CDR3 sequence is 14 residues long. Germline-derived CDR1 and CDR2 are SQVTM and ANQGSEA. CDR3: CSVTLGQINEKLFF. CDR3 bases: TGCAGCGTCACACTCGGTCAGATTAATGAAAAACTGTTTTTT.

The CDR3, as DNA: TGTGCCAGCAGTTTACTAGCGGGAGGGTCAAATGAGCAGTTCTTC. It specifies CASSLLAGGSNEQFF. The chain carries TRBV28 and TRBJ2-1, with 12 bases lining up with TRBD2. This CDR3 contains 15 residues. Trimming removed 2 bases from V and 7 bases from J; junction bases left unmatched: 3. Germline lookup yields CDR1 MDHEN and CDR2 SYDVKM.

This chain uses TRBV6-6 with TRBJ1-5; weak D call: TRBD1 (5 bases). Trimming took 8 bases from V and 4 from J, leaving 15 bases between them. The CDR3 has 14 amino acids. Germline V lookup: CDR1 MNHNY, CDR2 SVGAGI (reference sequence). The CDR3 here is CASLRGGGNQPQHF. CDR3 coding DNA: TGTGCCAGCCTCCGTGGGGGAGGAAATCAGCCCCAGCATTTT.

The chain joins TRBV11-1 to TRBJ1-4, with TRBD1 as a possible D gene (6 bases). Trimming took 5 bases from V and 2 from J, leaving 12 bases between them. Germline V lookup: CDR1 SGHAT, CDR2 FQDESV (reference sequence). The length of the CDR3 is 15 residues. The CDR3 nucleotides read TGTGCCAGCAGCCCGCAGGGGACGACTAATGAAAAACTGTTTTTT. It codes for CASSPQGTTNEKLFF.

This clone turned up a few times. The rearrangement uses TRBV7-3 and TRBJ1-2, with D unclear. Germline-derived CDR1 and CDR2 are SGHTA and FQGTGA. This CDR3 is 14 amino acids long. The V end was cut by 1 base, the J end by 3 bases, with 9 bases between. CDR3 in amino acids: CASSLNAGDYGYTF. CDR3 DNA: TGTGCCAGCAGCTTAAACGCCGGAGACTATGGCTACACCTTC.

The chain employs TRBV7-2 and TRBJ1-1; 7 nucleotides align to TRBD1. With V trimmed by 5 bases and J by 1 base, 10 bases remained unmatched. This CDR3 comprises 16 residues. Germline assignment: CDR1 SGHTA and CDR2 FQGNSA. CDR3 in DNA: TGTGCCAGCAGCCCAAGGGGGCAGGCGAAGAACACTGAAGCTTTCTTT. As protein: CASSPRGQAKNTEAFF.

The chain couples TRBV9 to TRBJ2-7; 8 bases align to TRBD2. The CDR3 totals 13 residues. Looked up from germline, CDR1 is SGDLS and CDR2 is YYNGEE. The trim removed 3 bases at V and 9 bases at J, leaving 8 bases unmatched. CDR3 nucleotide sequence: TGTGCCAGCAGCGAGACTAGCGCCGGATGGCAGTACTTC. This sequence encodes CASSETSAGWQYF.

The V call is TRBV5-5, the J call TRBJ1-5, with 7 nucleotides matching TRBD1. Unmatched junction bases numbered 2, after V lost 0 bases and J lost 2 bases. Germline V lookup: CDR1 SGHKS, CDR2 YYEKEE (reference sequence). The CDR3 loop spans 15 amino acids. Here the CDR3 reads CASSLEGAGNQPQHF. The CDR3 DNA follows: TGTGCCAGCAGCTTGGAGGGGGCCGGCAATCAGCCCCAGCATTTT.

This sequence joins TRBV30 and TRBJ1-5; D is unclear. The V gene's germline CDR1 is GTSNPN and CDR2 SVGIG (reference sequence). The V and J ends lost 3 bases and 6 bases respectively, with 15 bases between them. The CDR3 consists of 14 residues. The CDR3 loop reads CAWSAGTTGQPQHF. The CDR3 DNA is TGTGCCTGGAGCGCCGGAACCACGGGTCAGCCCCAGCATTTT.

CDR3 nucleotide sequence: TGTGCCAGCAGCTTGGTCCGGACAGGTCAAGAGACCCAGTACTTC. Translation: CASSLVRTGQETQYF. The rearrangement uses TRBV5-6 and TRBJ2-5, with TRBD1 matching 7 bases. J lost 2 bases, V lost 0 bases, and 4 bases had no gene match. Germline-derived CDR1 and CDR2 are SGHDT and YYEEEE. The CDR3 has 15 residues.

The CDR3 DNA sequence: TGCGCCAGCAGCCAAGATACAACTTCTGGGGCCAACGTCCTGACTTTC. Translated, it gives CASSQDTTSGANVLTF. This rearrangement joins TRBV4-3 to TRBJ2-6; unclear D gene. Germline loops: CDR1 LGHNA, CDR2 YSLEER. This CDR3 comprises 16 residues. V lost 0 bases and J lost 1, with 7 bases in between.